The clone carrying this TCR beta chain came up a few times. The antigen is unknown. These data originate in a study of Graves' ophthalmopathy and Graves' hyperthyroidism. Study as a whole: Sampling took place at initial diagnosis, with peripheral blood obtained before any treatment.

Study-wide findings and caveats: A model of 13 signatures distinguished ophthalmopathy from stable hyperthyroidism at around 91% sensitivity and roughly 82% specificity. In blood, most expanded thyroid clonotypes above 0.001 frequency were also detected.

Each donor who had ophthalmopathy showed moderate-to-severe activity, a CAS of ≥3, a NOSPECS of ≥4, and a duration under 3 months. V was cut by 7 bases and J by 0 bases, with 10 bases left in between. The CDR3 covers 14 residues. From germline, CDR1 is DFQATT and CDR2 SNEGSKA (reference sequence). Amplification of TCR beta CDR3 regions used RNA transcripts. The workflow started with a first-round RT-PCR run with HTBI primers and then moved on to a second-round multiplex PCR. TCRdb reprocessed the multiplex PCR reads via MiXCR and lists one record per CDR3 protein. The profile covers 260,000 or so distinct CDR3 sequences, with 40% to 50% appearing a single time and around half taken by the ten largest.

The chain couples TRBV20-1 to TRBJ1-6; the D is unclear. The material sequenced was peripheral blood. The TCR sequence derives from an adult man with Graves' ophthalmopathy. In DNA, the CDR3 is TGCAGTGTGGAGGTCAGCTCCTATAATTCACCCCTCCACTTT. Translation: CSVEVSSYNSPLHF.